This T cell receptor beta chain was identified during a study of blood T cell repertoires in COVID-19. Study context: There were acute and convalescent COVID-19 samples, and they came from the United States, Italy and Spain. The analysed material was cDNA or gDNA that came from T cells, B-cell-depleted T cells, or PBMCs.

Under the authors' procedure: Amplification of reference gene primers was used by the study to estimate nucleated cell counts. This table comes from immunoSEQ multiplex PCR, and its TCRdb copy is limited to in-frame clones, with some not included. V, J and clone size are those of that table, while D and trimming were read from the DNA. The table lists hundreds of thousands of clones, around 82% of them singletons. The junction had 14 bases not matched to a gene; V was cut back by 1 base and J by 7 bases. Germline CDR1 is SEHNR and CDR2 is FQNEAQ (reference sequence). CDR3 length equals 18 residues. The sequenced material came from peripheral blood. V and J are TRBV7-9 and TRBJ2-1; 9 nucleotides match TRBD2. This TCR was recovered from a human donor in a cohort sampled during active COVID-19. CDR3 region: CASSLDGGGASLENEQFF. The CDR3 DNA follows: TGTGCCAGCAGCTTAGATGGCGGGGGGGCCTCACTCGAGAATGAGCAGTTCTTC.